The 28 T cell receptor beta chains presented below share a single source sample, sequenced in a study of response to subunit inactivated influenza vaccine listed by TCRdb under 2018. The library was generated by RT-PCR. Sequencing used an Illumina HiSeq 2500. TCRdb applied fastp at Q25 and MiXCR to the public reads, then kept only in-frame beta chains. When rows share a CDR3 protein, they turn into one entry using the most common DNA and genes. The sample profile shows about 580,000 distinct CDR3 sequences; 12% to 15% of them were found once. The leading ten clones occupy 11% of the sample. The sample here was PBMCs from blood, taken about 13 days after vaccination. The receptors shown here come from a man aged 50-60 years who received an inactivated influenza vaccine. Donor details come from another sample of the same person, matched by shared clones.

The CDR3: CASRIDQGGYGYTF. In nucleotides, the CDR3 is TGCGCCAGCAGAATAGACCAGGGGGGCTATGGCTACACCTTC. The genes are TRBV5-1 and TRBJ1-2, with TRBD1 matching over 7 bases. The CDR3 loop spans 14 amino acids. Germline V gene sequence: CDR1 SGHRS, CDR2 YFSETQ. Losses at the gene ends were 5 bases for V and 4 bases for J; bases not matched to a gene: 8. The variable domain in full, with the rest retrieved from reference TRBV5-1 and TRBJ1-2, is KAGVTQTPRYLIKTRGQQVTLSCSPISGHRSVSWYQQTPGQGLQFLFEYFSETQRNKGNFPGRFSGRQFSNSRSEMNVSTLELGDSALYLCASRIDQGGYGYTFGSGTRLTVV.

Note on this clonotype: A junction end diverges from the germline sequence, so it may reflect a read error. This sequence joins TRBV7-8 and TRBJ2-1, with D possibly called TRBD1 or TRBD2 (5 bases each). The CDR3 is 12 residues long. Germline V gene lookup returns CDR1 SGHVS and CDR2 FQNEAQ. This chain's CDR3 is CASSLKGDPTHF. CDR3 DNA: TGTGCCAGCAGCTTAAAAGGGGACCCTACCCACTTC.

At least ten counts were recorded for this clonotype. The chain recombines TRBV7-2 with TRBJ2-3, with 13 bases fitting TRBD2. This CDR3 is 15 amino acids long. Germline loops: CDR1 SGHTA, CDR2 FQGNSA. V dropped 5 bases and J dropped 14; count of bases not matched to a gene: 13. The CDR3: CASSRTSGSPQSPYF. The CDR3 coding sequence is TGTGCCAGCAGCCGGACTAGCGGGAGCCCGCAATCCCCGTATTTT.

In its sample, this clonotype was seen a few times. The chain joins TRBV10-3 to TRBJ2-7; D is unresolved. CDR1 and CDR2 from the germline V gene are ENHRY and SYGVKD. V was clipped by 0 bases and J by 4 bases, with 7 bases between them. There are 13 residues in the CDR3. CDR3 region: CAISESNWYEQYF. Here the CDR3 DNA reads TGTGCCATCAGTGAGTCAAATTGGTACGAGCAGTACTTC.

This clonotype was counted between two and nine times. This chain links TRBV7-8 with TRBJ1-4; D call uncertain. This CDR3 has 15 amino acids. Trimming shortened V by 4 bases and J by 3 bases, and 12 bases separated the two germline ends. CDR1 and CDR2 from the germline V gene are SGHVS and FQNEAQ. DNA of the CDR3: TGTGCCAGCAGCTCACCCGGGTGGCCTAATGAAAAACTGTTTTTT. Encoded protein: CASSSPGWPNEKLFF.

This clonotype occurred a few times. The genes are TRBV3-1 and TRBJ2-7; the D is unclear. V was clipped by 1 base and J by 4 bases, with 11 bases between them. Per the germline V gene, CDR1 is LGHDT and CDR2 is YNNKEL (reference sequence). This CDR3 spans 14 amino acids. CDR3 nucleotide sequence: TGTGCCAGCAGCCAAGGATCAGGAAAGTACGAGCAGTACTTC. The encoded protein is CASSQGSGKYEQYF.

This clonotype was picked up a small number of times. V gene TRBV5-8 combines with J gene TRBJ1-5; possible D gene TRBD1, 6 bases. Germline V gene lookup returns CDR1 SGHTS and CDR2 YDEGEE. Trimming cost V 2 bases and J 4 bases, with 16 bases left between them. The CDR3 contains 16 residues. CDR3 DNA: TGTGCCAGCAGCTTCAAATACCGGGACACAAATCAGCCCCAGCATTTT. Translating gives CASSFKYRDTNQPQHF.

This clonotype showed up many times. The J gene is TRBJ2-5, the V gene TRBV10-3, with D hard to call. The V gene lost 2 bases and the J gene lost 4 bases, with 5 bases spanning the gap. Germline V gene data show CDR1 as ENHRY and CDR2 as SYGVKD. This CDR3 has 12 amino acids. DNA of the CDR3: TGTGCCATCAGTGAGCCACGAGAGACCCAGTACTTC. Amino acids: CAISEPRETQYF.

This clonotype has only a few counts. The CDR3 bases are TGTGCCAGTATAGACGGGGGGCGGAACTATGGCTACACCTTC. As protein: CASIDGGRNYGYTF. The chain employs TRBV19 and TRBJ1-2, with TRBD1 as a possible D gene (6 bases). Trimming took off 7 bases at V and 2 bases at J, with 14 bases between the two ends. Germline V lookup: CDR1 LNHDA, CDR2 SQIVND (reference sequence). The CDR3 contains 14 residues.

The gene calls are TRBV30 and TRBJ2-2, with TRBD2 as a possible D gene (5 bases). This CDR3 has 15 amino acids. With 6 bases removed from V and 0 bases from J, the gap between germline ends came to 14 bases. Per germline, CDR1 GTSNPN and CDR2 SVGIG (reference sequence). The CDR3 here is CACLWLTTNTGELFF. The CDR3 DNA follows: TGTGCCTGCCTGTGGCTGACTACGAACACCGGGGAGCTGTTTTTT.

This clonotype was observed a few times. The chain joins TRBV4-3 to TRBJ2-3, with TRBD2 matching over 7 bases. Germline V gene sequence: CDR1 LGHNA, CDR2 YSLEER. The CDR3 has 17 residues. V was clipped by 1 base and J by 0 bases; unmatched bases: 7. The CDR3 DNA sequence: TGCGCCAGCAGCCAAGGGTTCGGGCGGGGGAGCACAGATACGCAGTATTTT. Amino acids: CASSQGFGRGSTDTQYF.

The V and J genes are TRBV20-1 and TRBJ2-3; weak D call: TRBD1 (6 bases). Trimming stripped 5 bases from V and 6 bases from J, with 9 bases between. CDR1 and CDR2 (germline): DFQATT, SNEGSKA (reference sequence). This CDR3 has 11 amino acids. The CDR3 protein is CSAPTGDTQYF. The CDR3 nucleotides are TGCAGTGCTCCTACAGGGGATACGCAGTATTTT.

Ten or more counts support this clonotype. One junction end disagrees with the germline gene, perhaps due to a read error. The chain combines TRBV11-2 with TRBJ2-7; the D is unclear. The CDR3 contains 13 residues. CDR1 and CDR2 from the germline V gene are SGHAT and FQNNGV. The CDR3 is CASSQELSLPAVF. In DNA, the CDR3 is TGTGCCAGCAGCCAGGAACTATCCCTCCCCGCGGTCTTC.

In this sample, this clonotype turned up a few times. The chain recombines TRBV7-2 with TRBJ2-1, with D perhaps TRBD2 (5 bases). The CDR3 is 15 amino acids. The ends were cut back, 1 base at V and 7 bases at J, with 14 bases in the middle. Germline CDR1 and CDR2: SGHTA and FQGNSA. CDR3 in DNA: TGTGCCAGCAGCTTAGGTGGGAGCTCGAATAATGAGCAGTTCTTC. As protein: CASSLGGSSNNEQFF.

As concerns this clonotype: Compared with germline, one end of the junction differs, possibly owing to a read error. This chain links TRBV7-9 with TRBJ2-6; D uncertain. CDR1 and CDR2 (germline): SEHNR, FQNEAQ (reference sequence). The CDR3 is made up of 11 amino acids. The CDR3 nucleotides are TGTGCCAGCAGCTTAATTGGGTCAAGCCCTTTC. Its protein product is CASSLIGSSPF.

This clonotype has more than one count but fewer than ten. This chain joins TRBV7-2 and TRBJ2-3; D remains unclear. Trimming shortened V by 3 bases and J by 2 bases, and 6 bases separated the two germline ends. Germline V lookup: CDR1 SGHTA, CDR2 FQGNSA. The CDR3 is 13 amino acids. The DNA of the CDR3 is TGTGCCAGCAGCTTTTTGTACACAGATACGCAGTATTTT. Translation: CASSFLYTDTQYF.

V is TRBV21-1 and J is TRBJ2-2; the listed D gene, TRBD2, was not tested against the DNA. TRBV21-1 is given as a pseudogene. CDR3 length: 16 amino acids. The CDR3 region has the DNA TGTGCCAGCAGCAAAGATGCTAGCGGGAGAGCCGGGGAGCTGTTTTTT. This sequence encodes CASSKDASGRAGELFF.

This clonotype has a handful of counts. This rearrangement joins TRBV25-1 to TRBJ2-1; D perhaps matches TRBD1 (5 bases). The germline V gene encodes CDR1 MGHDK and CDR2 SYGVNS. V was shortened by 7 bases and J by 9 bases, with 10 bases between the two germline ends. The CDR3 loop spans 11 amino acids. The CDR3 loop is CASTRGAEQFF. The CDR3 nucleotides read TGTGCCAGCACAAGGGGCGCTGAGCAGTTCTTC.

The V gene is TRBV10-1, the J gene TRBJ2-5; 7 bases match TRBD1. This CDR3 has 16 amino acids. The V and J ends lost 8 bases and 2 bases, in that order; junction bases with no gene match: 14. Germline V gene data show CDR1 as WNHNN and CDR2 as SYGVQD (reference sequence). The CDR3: CASDFTASGQQETQYF. In DNA, the CDR3 is TGCGCCAGCGACTTCACAGCCTCGGGACAGCAAGAGACCCAGTACTTC.

The chain carries TRBV6-2 or TRBV6-3 and TRBJ2-3, with D hard to call. Germline loops: CDR1 MNHEY, CDR2 SVGEGT. V was cut by 7 bases and J by 5 bases, with 7 bases left in between. The CDR3 totals 11 residues. The CDR3 bases are TGTGCCAGCACCAAGAGAGATACGCAGTATTTT. Translation gives CASTKRDTQYF.

The chain joins TRBV29-1 to TRBJ2-5; D unclear. The CDR3 totals 12 residues. From germline, CDR1 is SQVTM and CDR2 ANQGSEA. Trimming took off 4 bases at V and 5 bases at J, with 11 bases between the two ends. The chain's CDR3 is CSVGMRMETQYF. The CDR3 nucleotides are TGCAGCGTTGGAATGCGAATGGAGACCCAGTACTTC.

This clonotype was recorded only once. V and J are TRBV6-2 or TRBV6-3 and TRBJ2-5; TRBD2 matches 11 bases. V was clipped by 6 bases and J by 5 bases; unmatched bases: 8. The CDR3 is 15 residues long. Germline V CDR1 and CDR2: MNHEY, SVGEGT. DNA for the CDR3: TGTGCCAGCAGAACTAGCGGGAGCCCCGGGGAGACCCAGTACTTC. This translates into CASRTSGSPGETQYF.

In regard to this clonotype: This clone may be a read error of a much larger clone one base away. The chain carries TRBV7-2 and TRBJ2-3; D remains unclear. Germline loops: CDR1 SGHTA, CDR2 FQGNSA. The CDR3 consists of 12 residues. Trimming cost V 6 bases and J 2 bases, with 6 bases left between them. The CDR3 DNA reads TGTGCCAGCAGACTCCTCACAGATACGCAGTATTTT. Its translation is CASRLLTDTQYF.

This clonotype has a count of ten or more. This rearrangement joins TRBV5-5 to TRBJ1-3, with D possibly TRBD1 on 6 matching bases. From germline, CDR1 is SGHKS and CDR2 YYEKEE (reference sequence). Between the trimmed V and J ends, which lost 3 bases and 4 bases, there was a span of 14 bases. The length of the CDR3 is 15 residues. CDR3 in amino acids: CASSYQQGYGNTIYF. The CDR3 nucleotides are TGTGCCAGCAGCTACCAACAGGGATACGGAAACACCATATATTTT.

The V and J genes are TRBV5-1 and TRBJ1-2; maybe TRBD1 (5 bases). The germline V and J ends were trimmed by 0 bases and 7 bases, with 13 bases remaining between them. Looked up from germline, CDR1 is SGHRS and CDR2 is YFSETQ. This CDR3 has 14 amino acids. The chain's CDR3 is CASSLDRPGGGYTF. The DNA for the CDR3 is TGCGCCAGCAGCTTGGATAGGCCCGGGGGTGGCTACACCTTC.

CDR3 in DNA: TGTGCCAGCAGCTTAGTGGGCGGGGGGGGCACCGGGGAGCTGTTTTTT. Residues: CASSLVGGGGTGELFF. The gene calls are TRBV7-2 and TRBJ2-2; 9 nucleotides align to TRBD2. CDR1 and CDR2 (germline): SGHTA, FQGNSA. The CDR3 has 16 residues. Trimming removed 1 base from V and 4 bases from J; junction bases left unmatched: 4.

This chain connects TRBV7-2 to TRBJ2-1; possible D gene TRBD1, 5 bases. CDR1 and CDR2 (germline): SGHTA, FQGNSA. CDR3 length: 13 amino acids. Trimming left V 5 bases short and J 6 bases short, with 11 bases between. The CDR3 DNA reads as TGTGCCAGCAGCCCTAGTGGGGCCAATGAGCAGTTCTTC. Protein: CASSPSGANEQFF.

This chain uses TRBV20-1 with TRBJ2-1; 10 nucleotides align to TRBD2. The CDR3 is 18 amino acids. Germline V gene sequence: CDR1 DFQATT, CDR2 SNEGSKA (reference sequence). V lost 3 bases, J lost 2 bases, and 13 bases stayed unmatched. The CDR3 loop reads CSASWPSGSASAYNEQFF. As DNA, the CDR3 is TGCAGTGCTAGTTGGCCTAGCGGGAGCGCAAGCGCCTACAATGAGCAGTTCTTC.